The 10 T cell receptor beta chains given below trace back to one sample, sequenced in a study of blood T cell repertoires in COVID-19. Only in-frame clones appear in the TCRdb table, and some are missing; sequencing was by immunoSEQ multiplex PCR. Of 280,000 or so clones listed, around 84% are singletons. The sequenced material came from PBMCs or T cells enriched from blood (not recorded which). The receptors originated from a woman aged 45-60 years who had recovered from COVID-19.

This chain uses TRBV10-1 with TRBJ2-3; the D gene is possibly TRBD2 (6 bases). The CDR3 is 14 residues long. The germline V gene has CDR1 WNHNN and CDR2 SYGVQD (reference sequence). V gave up 3 bases and J gave up 6 bases, with 13 bases separating them. This chain's CDR3 is CASSDWRGEDTQYF. The CDR3 DNA sequence: TGCGCCAGCAGTGATTGGAGGGGAGAGGATACGCAGTATTTT.

The chain joins TRBV30 to TRBJ2-5, with D perhaps matching TRBD2 (6 bases). V was pared by 2 bases and J by 0 bases, with 16 bases between. The CDR3 spans 16 residues. CDR1 is GTSNPN, CDR2 SVGIG, per germline (reference sequence). In DNA form, the CDR3 reads TGTGCCTGGAGTAGGAGGGTAAGACTTAACCAAGAGACCCAGTACTTC. This codes for CAWSRRVRLNQETQYF. Filled out from reference TRBV30 and TRBJ2-5, the complete variable domain reads SQTIHQWPATLVQPVGSPLSLECTVEGTSNPNLYWYRQAAGRGLQLLFYSVGIGQISSEVPQNLSASRPQDRQFILSSKKLLLSDSGFYLCAWSRRVRLNQETQYFGPGTRLLVL.

This chain links TRBV7-9 with TRBJ2-5, with no clear D. The V and J ends lost 6 bases and 0 bases respectively, with 14 bases between them. The CDR3 consists of 15 residues. Germline CDR1 SEHNR, CDR2 FQNEAQ (reference sequence). The CDR3, as DNA: TGTGCCAGCAGATCTCGATTTGACAACCAAGAGACCCAGTACTTC. This sequence encodes CASRSRFDNQETQYF.

This rearrangement joins TRBV7-8 to TRBJ1-3; D gene unclear. Germline lookup yields CDR1 SGHVS and CDR2 FQNEAQ. The CDR3 sequence is 15 residues long. Trimming shortened V by 3 bases and J by 0 bases, and 9 bases separated the two germline ends. The CDR3 region has the DNA TGTGCCAGCAGCTTGACCGACAACTCTGGAAACACCATATATTTT. This translates into CASSLTDNSGNTIYF.

The chain links TRBV9 to TRBJ2-1; 14 bases are a match to TRBD2. V shed 0 bases, J shed 9 bases, and the junction held 8 bases outside the gene matches. The germline gives CDR1 SGDLS, CDR2 YYNGEE. This CDR3 spans 17 amino acids. The CDR3 region is CASSVDAGLAGAGEQFF. In DNA form, the CDR3 reads TGTGCCAGCAGCGTAGATGCGGGACTAGCGGGAGCAGGTGAGCAGTTCTTC.

This clone was detected only a few times. V gene TRBV11-2 combines with J gene TRBJ1-3; possible D gene TRBD1, 5 bases. Germline CDR1 reads SGHAT; CDR2 reads FQNNGV. With 3 bases removed from V and 0 bases from J, the gap between germline ends came to 15 bases. The CDR3 runs to 17 residues. The CDR3 loop reads CASSFTGTASSGNTIYF. CDR3 DNA sequence: TGTGCCAGCAGCTTTACAGGAACCGCAAGCTCTGGAAACACCATATATTTT.

To note about this clone: Other DNA sequences within the sample encode an identical CDR3. J is TRBJ1-2 and V is TRBV12-3 or TRBV12-4, with D hard to call. This CDR3 contains 11 residues. The germline V and J ends were trimmed by 5 bases and 4 bases, with 5 bases remaining between them. CDR3 bases: TGTGCCAGCAGTCGGGGCTATGGCTACACCTTC. It specifies CASSRGYGYTF.

The chain joins TRBV10-2 to TRBJ2-5, with 13 positions matching TRBD2. Germline trimming cut 6 bases from V and 4 bases from J; bases unmatched to any gene: 8. Germline V gives CDR1 WSHSY, CDR2 SAAADI. This CDR3 comprises 16 residues. CDR3 residues: CASSLLAGGPRETQYF. In DNA form, the CDR3 reads TGCGCCAGCAGCTTACTAGCGGGAGGGCCAAGAGAGACCCAGTACTTC.

The chain has TRBV5-1 and TRBJ2-3, with a tentative D call TRBD2 (6 bases). The CDR3 is 17 amino acids. Trimming left V 0 bases short and J 0 bases short, with 14 bases between. Germline lookup yields CDR1 SGHRS and CDR2 YFSETQ. DNA for the CDR3: TGCGCCAGCAGCTTGGCCTTGGAGGGCACTAGCACAGATACGCAGTATTTT. It codes for CASSLALEGTSTDTQYF.

The chain uses TRBV9 and TRBJ1-1; possibly TRBD1 for D (6 bases). Germline V lookup: CDR1 SGDLS, CDR2 YYNGEE. Trimming took 4 bases from V and 5 from J, leaving 15 bases between them. The CDR3 loop spans 14 amino acids. CDR3: CASSLGQSPTEAFF. Here the CDR3 DNA reads TGTGCCAGCAGCCTAGGACAGAGTCCGACTGAAGCTTTCTTT.